Below, 26 T cell receptor beta chains from the same sample are listed, as sequenced in a study of cytomegalovirus exposure and HLA in healthy donors. The PCR ran on 60 Vbeta and 13 Jbeta primers. Method: immunoSEQ multiplex PCR; TCRdb's copy keeps in-frame clones and lacks some. The sample shows some 60,000 clones, around 87% of them seen only once. Source material: PBMCs. These receptors originate from a man younger than 35 in good health and CMV-seronegative.

A note on this clone: An end of the junction does not agree with germline; a read error may underlie this. The chain combines TRBV7-7 with TRBJ2-1, with 12 positions matching TRBD2. This CDR3 comprises 14 residues. Germline assignment: CDR1 SSHAT and CDR2 FNYEAQ (reference sequence). CDR3 bases: TGTGCTAGCAGGGCTAGCGGGGGGGACAATGAGCAGTTCTTC. Translating it yields CASRASGGDNEQFF.

V usage is TRBV6-4 and J usage is TRBJ2-7; the match to TRBD2 covers 13 bases. The CDR3 length is 16 residues. V shed 3 bases and J 5 bases; nucleotides not matched to a gene: 7. Per the germline V gene, CDR1 is MRHNA and CDR2 is SNTAGT. CDR3 loop: CASSEWTSGGMHEQYF. The CDR3 nucleotides are TGTGCCAGCAGTGAATGGACTAGCGGGGGAATGCACGAGCAGTACTTC.

V and J are TRBV4-1 and TRBJ1-2, with 7 nucleotides matching TRBD1. The germline CDR1 and CDR2 sequences are MGHRA and YSYEKL. This CDR3 is built from 13 residues. After removal of 4 bases from V and 6 bases from J, the junction contained 5 bases not matched to a gene. The CDR3 spells CASSPTGWDGYTF. The CDR3 DNA sequence: TGCGCCAGCAGCCCGACAGGGTGGGATGGCTACACCTTC.

The V gene is TRBV11-3, the J gene TRBJ2-5; D is possibly TRBD2 (6 bases). CDR3 length: 14 residues. The ends were cut back, 1 base at V and 2 bases at J, with 8 bases in the middle. The germline V gene encodes CDR1 SGHNT and CDR2 YENEEA. The CDR3 bases are TGTGCCAGCAGCTTAGTTCGGGGGCAAGAGACCCAGTACTTC. It encodes CASSLVRGQETQYF.

The gene calls are TRBV2 and TRBJ1-4, with D perhaps TRBD1 (5 bases). The V gene lost 3 bases and the J gene lost 3 bases, with 11 bases spanning the gap. Germline CDR1 is SNHLY and CDR2 is FYNNEI. The CDR3 length is 15 residues. CDR3 protein: CASSDGGEANEKLFF. The CDR3 nucleotides read TGTGCCAGCAGTGATGGAGGGGAGGCTAATGAAAAACTGTTTTTT.

V and J are TRBV2 and TRBJ2-5; 7 positions match TRBD1. The CDR3 has 15 residues. Germline CDR1 and CDR2: SNHLY and FYNNEI. Germline trimming cut 6 bases from V and 5 bases from J; bases unmatched to any gene: 12. CDR3 protein: CASRNRGGVWETQYF. Here the CDR3 DNA reads TGTGCCAGCAGGAACAGGGGTGGGGTTTGGGAGACCCAGTACTTC.

This clone was detected only once. This chain uses TRBV28 with TRBJ1-4; the D gene is possibly TRBD1 (6 bases). V lost 7 bases and J lost 0, with 15 bases in between. The length of the CDR3 is 16 residues. Germline V gene lookup returns CDR1 MDHEN and CDR2 SYDVKM. CDR3 region: CASNTDSEATNEKLFF. DNA of the CDR3: TGTGCCAGCAATACGGACAGTGAGGCAACTAATGAAAAACTGTTTTTT. Complete variable domain (other parts from reference TRBV28 and TRBJ1-4): DVKVTQSSRYLVKRTGEKVFLECVQDMDHENMFWYRQDPGLGLRLIYFSYDVKMKEKGDIPEGYSVSREKKERFSLILESASTNQTSMYLCASNTDSEATNEKLFFGSGTQLSVL.

The chain carries TRBV7-6 and TRBJ1-1; 7 bases are a match to TRBD1. CDR3 length: 13 amino acids. V lost 1 base and J lost 11; bases outside the gene matches: 7. CDR1 SGHVS and CDR2 FNYEAQ come from the germline V gene. CDR3 DNA: TGTGCCAGCAGCTTAGTGCAGGGGGAAGGGGCTTTCTTT. Translating gives CASSLVQGEGAFF.

The rearrangement links TRBV30 to TRBJ1-4; D gene unclear. This CDR3 is 15 amino acids long. Germline CDR1 GTSNPN, CDR2 SVGIG (reference sequence). The V end lost 1 base, the J end lost 10 bases, and 19 bases lay between the germline ends. DNA of the CDR3: TGTGCCTGGAGTGAAGGTATCTCCCTAACGGGAAAACTGTTTTTT. It translates to CAWSEGISLTGKLFF.

This chain connects TRBV28 to TRBJ2-3; 7 bases are shared with TRBD1. Germline V CDR1 and CDR2: MDHEN, SYDVKM. With V trimmed by 4 bases and J by 4 bases, 11 bases remained unmatched. This CDR3 is built from 16 residues. In nucleotides, the CDR3 is TGTGCCAGCAGTTCGGCGACAGGGATGAGGGCAGATACGCAGTATTTT. It codes for CASSSATGMRADTQYF. The full variable domain, in which reference TRBV28 and TRBJ2-3 provide the parts outside the CDR3, is DVKVTQSSRYLVKRTGEKVFLECVQDMDHENMFWYRQDPGLGLRLIYFSYDVKMKEKGDIPEGYSVSREKKERFSLILESASTNQTSMYLCASSSATGMRADTQYFGPGTRLTVL.

The chain links TRBV7-9 to TRBJ1-1; a weak D match, TRBD1 (5 bases). Germline V gene data show CDR1 as SEHNR and CDR2 as FQNEAQ (reference sequence). CDR3 length equals 14 residues. V lost 6 bases, J lost 5 bases, and 16 bases lay in between. CDR3 DNA sequence: TGTGCCAGCAGACACACAGGTGGGGATACTGAAGCTTTCTTT. It translates to CASRHTGGDTEAFF.

This sequence joins TRBV15 and TRBJ2-5; D gene unclear. The CDR3 runs to 14 residues. Germline-derived CDR1 and CDR2 are LNHNV and YYDKDF (reference sequence). The ends were cut back, 1 base at V and 1 base at J, with 7 bases in the middle. CDR3 sequence (DNA): TGTGCCACCAGCAGAGTGTACAGCCAAGAGACCCAGTACTTC. It encodes CATSRVYSQETQYF.

This chain joins TRBV7-9 and TRBJ2-7, with TRBD1 matching over 8 bases. Looked up from germline, CDR1 is SEHNR and CDR2 is FQNEAQ (reference sequence). The junction had 15 bases not matched to a gene; V was cut back by 5 bases and J by 6 bases. The CDR3 has 16 residues. CDR3 sequence: CASSPPPDREQLEQYF. The CDR3 DNA reads as TGTGCCAGCAGCCCACCCCCGGACAGGGAGCAGCTCGAGCAGTACTTC.

This chain joins TRBV9 and TRBJ1-4; D is possibly TRBD1 (5 bases). Trimming stripped 4 bases from V and 6 bases from J, with 13 bases between. The CDR3 sequence is 14 residues long. The germline V gene encodes CDR1 SGDLS and CDR2 YYNGEE. CDR3 bases: TGTGCCAGCAGCACGACAGTGTCGCATGAAAAACTGTTTTTT. Translated: CASSTTVSHEKLFF.

The V gene is TRBV7-9, the J gene TRBJ2-7; D is undetermined. Between the trimmed V and J ends, which lost 6 bases and 0 bases, there was a span of 15 bases. The CDR3 is 15 residues long. CDR1 SEHNR and CDR2 FQNEAQ come from the germline V gene (reference sequence). CDR3 DNA: TGTGCCAGCAGAGCAGTCACAGCCCCCTCCTACGAGCAGTACTTC. Protein sequence: CASRAVTAPSYEQYF.

The CDR3 spells CASSLGDRVPPEAFF. CDR3 in DNA: TGTGCCAGCAGCTTGGGGGACAGGGTCCCGCCTGAAGCTTTCTTT. The chain has TRBV5-4 and TRBJ1-1; TRBD1 agrees at 9 bases. Germline lookup yields CDR1 SGHNT and CDR2 YYREEE (reference sequence). V was clipped by 0 bases and J by 6 bases; unmatched bases: 6. The CDR3 covers 15 residues.

The chain couples TRBV6-5 to TRBJ1-1; D might be TRBD1 (5 bases). The CDR3 loop spans 14 amino acids. The germline CDR1 and CDR2 sequences are MNHEY and SVGAGI. The V and J ends lost 4 bases and 4 bases respectively, with 13 bases between them. The CDR3 is CASSSTGGGTEAFF. The CDR3, as DNA: TGTGCCAGCAGTTCCACCGGGGGGGGCACTGAAGCTTTCTTT.

The DNA for the CDR3 is TGTGCCAGCAGCTTAGTTGTCGGCGCAGAGGACTATGGCTACACCTTC. It translates to CASSLVVGAEDYGYTF. The chain employs TRBV11-1 and TRBJ1-2; D ambiguous. Germline V lookup: CDR1 SGHAT, CDR2 FQDESV (reference sequence). Deletions cut 1 base from V and 3 bases from J, with 15 bases between. The CDR3 is 16 residues long. Full variable domain (missing parts from reference TRBV11-1 and TRBJ1-2): EAEVAQSPRYKITEKSQAVAFWCDPISGHATLYWYRQILGQGPELLVQFQDESVVDDSQLPKDRFSAERLKGVDSTLKIQPAELGDSAMYLCASSLVVGAEDYGYTFGSGTRLTVV.

V is TRBV15 and J is TRBJ1-3; no definite D call. CDR3 size: 14 residues. V was pared by 4 bases and J by 7 bases, with 14 bases between. In germline, CDR1 is LNHNV, CDR2 YYDKDF (reference sequence). The CDR3 reads CATSIGRGRNTIYF. The CDR3 region has the DNA TGTGCCACCAGCATTGGGCGGGGTCGGAACACCATATATTTT.

Only a few counts were recorded for this clone. This chain connects TRBV6-5 to TRBJ2-7; D may be TRBD2 (7 bases). This CDR3 spans 15 amino acids. CDR1 is MNHEY, CDR2 SVGAGI, per germline. V was pared by 6 bases and J by 2 bases, with 17 bases between. The CDR3: CASSTEGGGPYEQYF. CDR3 DNA sequence: TGTGCCAGCAGCACCGAGGGGGGGGGTCCCTACGAGCAGTACTTC.

The chain links TRBV5-1 to TRBJ2-1; D is possibly TRBD1 (6 bases). The CDR3 consists of 13 residues. Germline CDR1 reads SGHRS; CDR2 reads YFSETQ. The V end was cut by 7 bases, the J end by 8 bases, with 16 bases between. The CDR3 DNA follows: TGCGCCAGCGGACAGAACTCAGGCTATGAGCAGTTCTTC. Translated, it gives CASGQNSGYEQFF.

This chain links TRBV2 with TRBJ2-3, with D perhaps TRBD1 (5 bases). Germline V CDR1 and CDR2: SNHLY, FYNNEI. Trimming pared 3 bases from V and 3 bases from J, leaving 16 bases between. The CDR3 totals 16 residues. CDR3 nucleotide sequence: TGTGCCAGCAGTGATGGGGCTACGGAGAGAACAGATACGCAGTATTTT. Its translation is CASSDGATERTDTQYF.

This clone has a single count. This rearrangement joins TRBV4-1 to TRBJ1-1; 9 bases match TRBD1. V lost 3 bases, J lost 0 bases, and 5 bases stayed unmatched. The V gene's germline CDR1 is MGHRA and CDR2 YSYEKL. This CDR3 comprises 16 residues. The CDR3 loop is CASSQGGTGMNTEAFF. The CDR3 nucleotides read TGCGCCAGCAGCCAGGGAGGGACAGGGATGAACACTGAAGCTTTCTTT.

CDR3 nucleotides: TGTGCCAGCAGTCGCCGATTTGGAGCGGGCGGCACCGGGGAGCTGTTTTTT. This codes for CASSRRFGAGGTGELFF. The rearrangement links TRBV7-8 to TRBJ2-2, with D possibly TRBD2 on 6 matching bases. CDR1 is SGHVS and CDR2 is FQNEAQ in the germline V gene. V was trimmed by 6 bases and J by 4 bases, leaving 21 bases between them. The CDR3 covers 17 residues.

The V gene is TRBV11-1, the J gene TRBJ1-6; 8 nucleotides align to TRBD1. The V segment lost 3 bases and the J segment 1 base; nucleotides outside the gene matches: 11. Looked up from germline, CDR1 is SGHAT and CDR2 is FQDESV (reference sequence). The CDR3 is made up of 19 amino acids. CDR3 protein: CASSLRQGIAVSYNSPLHF. In DNA form, the CDR3 reads TGTGCCAGCAGCTTGAGACAGGGGATCGCGGTGTCCTATAATTCACCCCTCCACTTT. Full variable domain (rest looked up from reference TRBV11-1 and TRBJ1-6): EAEVAQSPRYKITEKSQAVAFWCDPISGHATLYWYRQILGQGPELLVQFQDESVVDDSQLPKDRFSAERLKGVDSTLKIQPAELGDSAMYLCASSLRQGIAVSYNSPLHFGNGTRLTVT.

This chain uses TRBV4-1 with TRBJ2-7; 10 positions agree with TRBD1. Germline trimming cut 4 bases from V and 4 bases from J; bases unmatched to any gene: 13. CDR1 is MGHRA, CDR2 YSYEKL, per germline. The CDR3 length is 17 residues. The CDR3, as DNA: TGCGCCAGCAGCCCACGATCGACAGGGGGCGGTCGTTACGAGCAGTACTTC. This translates into CASSPRSTGGGRYEQYF.